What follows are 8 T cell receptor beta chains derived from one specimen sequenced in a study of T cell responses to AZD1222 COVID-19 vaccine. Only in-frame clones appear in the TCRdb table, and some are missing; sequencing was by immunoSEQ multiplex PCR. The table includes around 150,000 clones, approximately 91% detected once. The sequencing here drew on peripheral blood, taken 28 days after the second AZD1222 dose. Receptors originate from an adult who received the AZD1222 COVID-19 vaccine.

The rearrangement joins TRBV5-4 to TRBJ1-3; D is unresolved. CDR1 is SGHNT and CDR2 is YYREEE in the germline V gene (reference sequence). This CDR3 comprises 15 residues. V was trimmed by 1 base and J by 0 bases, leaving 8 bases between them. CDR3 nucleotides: TGTGCCAGCAGCTTGTTAAGTTCCTCTGGAAACACCATATATTTT. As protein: CASSLLSSSGNTIYF.

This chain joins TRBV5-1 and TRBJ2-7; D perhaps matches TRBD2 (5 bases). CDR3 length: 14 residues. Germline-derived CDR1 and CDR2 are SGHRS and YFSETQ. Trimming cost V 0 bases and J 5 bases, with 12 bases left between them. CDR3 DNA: TGCGCCAGCAGCTTGGCGGCCGCCGGGAACGAGCAGTACTTC. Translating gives CASSLAAAGNEQYF.

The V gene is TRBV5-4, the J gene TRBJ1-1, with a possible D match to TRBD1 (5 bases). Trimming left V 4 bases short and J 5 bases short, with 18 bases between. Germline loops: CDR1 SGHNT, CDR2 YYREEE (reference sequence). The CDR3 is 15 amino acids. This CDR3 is CASSPGLRGGTEAFF. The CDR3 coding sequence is TGTGCCAGCAGCCCAGGACTAAGGGGAGGGACTGAAGCTTTCTTT.

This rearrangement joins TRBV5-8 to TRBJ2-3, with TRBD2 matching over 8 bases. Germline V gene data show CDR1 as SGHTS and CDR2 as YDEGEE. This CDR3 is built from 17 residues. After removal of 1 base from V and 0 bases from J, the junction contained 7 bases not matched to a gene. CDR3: CASSLFPGLESTDTQYF. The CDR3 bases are TGTGCCAGCAGCTTGTTCCCGGGACTAGAGAGCACAGATACGCAGTATTTT.

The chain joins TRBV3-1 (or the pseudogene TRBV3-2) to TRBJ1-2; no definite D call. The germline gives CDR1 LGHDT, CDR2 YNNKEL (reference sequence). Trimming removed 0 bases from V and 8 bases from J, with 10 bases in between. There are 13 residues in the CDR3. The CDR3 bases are TGTGCCAGCAGCCAAGAGGTCGGCAAAGGCTACACCTTC. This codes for CASSQEVGKGYTF.

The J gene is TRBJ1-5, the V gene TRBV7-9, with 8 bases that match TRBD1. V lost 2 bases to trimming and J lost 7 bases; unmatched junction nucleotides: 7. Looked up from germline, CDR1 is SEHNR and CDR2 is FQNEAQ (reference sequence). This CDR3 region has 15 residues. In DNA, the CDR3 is TGTGCCAGCAGCTTACAGGGGGCGATGGTCCAGCCCCAGCATTTT. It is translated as CASSLQGAMVQPQHF.

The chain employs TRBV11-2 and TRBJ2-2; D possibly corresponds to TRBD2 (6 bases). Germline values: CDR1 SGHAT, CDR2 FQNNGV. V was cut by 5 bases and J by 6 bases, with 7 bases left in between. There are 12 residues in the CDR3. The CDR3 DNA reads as TGTGCCAGCAGCGCGGGGTCCGGGGAGCTGTTTTTT. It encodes CASSAGSGELFF.

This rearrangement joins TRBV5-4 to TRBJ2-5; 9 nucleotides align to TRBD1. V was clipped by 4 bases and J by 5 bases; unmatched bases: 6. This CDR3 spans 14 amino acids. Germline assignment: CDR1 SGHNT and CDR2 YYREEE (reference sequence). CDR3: CASSPGQGWETQYF. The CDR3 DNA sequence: TGTGCCAGCAGCCCGGGACAGGGTTGGGAGACCCAGTACTTC.